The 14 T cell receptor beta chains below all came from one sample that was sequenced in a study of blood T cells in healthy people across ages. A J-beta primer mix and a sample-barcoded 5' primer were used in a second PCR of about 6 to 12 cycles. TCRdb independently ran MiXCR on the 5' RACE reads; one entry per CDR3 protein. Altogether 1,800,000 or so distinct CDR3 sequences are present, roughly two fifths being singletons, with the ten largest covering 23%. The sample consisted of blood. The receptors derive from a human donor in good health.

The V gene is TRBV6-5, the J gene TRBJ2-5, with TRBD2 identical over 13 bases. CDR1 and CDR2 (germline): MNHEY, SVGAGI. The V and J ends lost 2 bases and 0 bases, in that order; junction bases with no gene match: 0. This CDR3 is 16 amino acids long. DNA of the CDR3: TGTGCCAGCAGTTACGGGACTAGCGGGGACCAAGAGACCCAGTACTTC. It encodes CASSYGTSGDQETQYF.

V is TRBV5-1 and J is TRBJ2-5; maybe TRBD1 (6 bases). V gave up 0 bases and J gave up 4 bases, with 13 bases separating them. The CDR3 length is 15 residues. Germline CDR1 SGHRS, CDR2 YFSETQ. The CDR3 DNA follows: TGCGCCAGCAGCTTGGAAGGGGGAATTACAGAGACCCAGTACTTC. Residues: CASSLEGGITETQYF.

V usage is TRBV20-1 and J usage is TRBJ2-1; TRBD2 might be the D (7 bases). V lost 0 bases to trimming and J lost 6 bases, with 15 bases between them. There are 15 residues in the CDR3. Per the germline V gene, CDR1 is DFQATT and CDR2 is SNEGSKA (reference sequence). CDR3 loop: CSARDGAGAPNEQFF. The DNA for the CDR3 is TGCAGTGCTAGAGATGGGGCGGGGGCCCCCAATGAGCAGTTCTTC.

CDR3 coding DNA: TGTGCCAGCAGACAACAGGGCGACGGGTCCTACAATGAGCAGTTCTTC. It specifies CASRQQGDGSYNEQFF. This sequence joins TRBV28 and TRBJ2-1; TRBD1 is a possible D gene (6 bases). V gave up 6 bases and J gave up 1 base, with 16 bases separating them. This CDR3 comprises 16 residues. CDR1 is MDHEN, CDR2 SYDVKM, per germline.

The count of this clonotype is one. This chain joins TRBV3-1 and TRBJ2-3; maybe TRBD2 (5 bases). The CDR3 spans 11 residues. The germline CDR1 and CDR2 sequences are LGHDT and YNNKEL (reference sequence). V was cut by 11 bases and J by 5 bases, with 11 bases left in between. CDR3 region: CAASGGDTQYF. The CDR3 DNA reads TGTGCCGCTTCCGGAGGAGATACGCAGTATTTT.

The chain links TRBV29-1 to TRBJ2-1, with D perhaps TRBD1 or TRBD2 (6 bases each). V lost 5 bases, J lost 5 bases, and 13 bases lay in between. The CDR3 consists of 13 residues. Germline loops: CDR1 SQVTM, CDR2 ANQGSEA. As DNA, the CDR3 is TGCAGCGTTTCGGGGGCAGAAAACAATGAGCAGTTCTTC. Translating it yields CSVSGAENNEQFF.

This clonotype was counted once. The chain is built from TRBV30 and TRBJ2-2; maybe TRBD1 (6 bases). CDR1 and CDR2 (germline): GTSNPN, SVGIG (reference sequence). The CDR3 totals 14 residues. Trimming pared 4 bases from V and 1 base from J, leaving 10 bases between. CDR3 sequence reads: CAWIQGRNTGELFF. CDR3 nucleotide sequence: TGTGCCTGGATACAGGGCCGGAACACCGGGGAGCTGTTTTTT.

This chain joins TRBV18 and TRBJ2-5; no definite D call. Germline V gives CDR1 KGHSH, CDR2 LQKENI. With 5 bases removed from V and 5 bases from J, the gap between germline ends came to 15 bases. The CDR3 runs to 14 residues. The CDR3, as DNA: TGTGCCAGCTCATCCTCGGGTGAATTTGAGACCCAGTACTTC. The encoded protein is CASSSSGEFETQYF. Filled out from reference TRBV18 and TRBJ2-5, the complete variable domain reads NAGVMQNPRHLVRRRGQEARLRCSPMKGHSHVYWYRQLPEEGLKFMVYLQKENIIDESGMPKERFSAEFPKEGPSILRIQQVVRGDSAAYFCASSSSGEFETQYFGPGTRLLVL.

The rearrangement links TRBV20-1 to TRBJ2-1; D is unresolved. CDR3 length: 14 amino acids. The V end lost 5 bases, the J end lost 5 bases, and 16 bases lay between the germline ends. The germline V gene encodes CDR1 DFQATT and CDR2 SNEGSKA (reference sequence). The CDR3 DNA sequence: TGCAGTGCTGGACGACCAATAAAGGACAATGAGCAGTTCTTC. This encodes CSAGRPIKDNEQFF.

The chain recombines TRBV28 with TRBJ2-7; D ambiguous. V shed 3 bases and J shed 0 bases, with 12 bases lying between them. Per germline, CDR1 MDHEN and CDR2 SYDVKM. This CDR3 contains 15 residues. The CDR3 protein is CASSLGSPLSYEQYF. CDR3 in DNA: TGTGCCAGCAGTTTGGGTAGCCCTCTCTCCTACGAGCAGTACTTC.

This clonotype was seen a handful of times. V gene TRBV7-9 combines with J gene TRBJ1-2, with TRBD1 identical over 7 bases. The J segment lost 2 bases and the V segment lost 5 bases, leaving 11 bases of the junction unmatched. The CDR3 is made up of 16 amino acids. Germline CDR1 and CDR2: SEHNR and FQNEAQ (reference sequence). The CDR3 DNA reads TGTGCCAGCAGCGCCCCGACAGGGATCACCAACTATGGCTACACCTTC. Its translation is CASSAPTGITNYGYTF. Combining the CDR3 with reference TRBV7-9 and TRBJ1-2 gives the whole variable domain DTGVSQNPRHKITKRGQNVTFRCDPISEHNRLYWYRQTLGQGPEFLTYFQNEAQLEKSRLLSDRFSAERPKGSFSTLEIQRTEQGDSAMYLCASSAPTGITNYGYTFGSGTRLTVV.

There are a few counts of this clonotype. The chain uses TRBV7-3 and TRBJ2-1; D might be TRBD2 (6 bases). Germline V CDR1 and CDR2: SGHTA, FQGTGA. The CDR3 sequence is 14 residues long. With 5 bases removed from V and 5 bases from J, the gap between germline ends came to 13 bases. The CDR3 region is CASSPAGPHNEQFF. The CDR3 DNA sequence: TGTGCCAGCAGCCCTGCGGGACCTCACAATGAGCAGTTCTTC.

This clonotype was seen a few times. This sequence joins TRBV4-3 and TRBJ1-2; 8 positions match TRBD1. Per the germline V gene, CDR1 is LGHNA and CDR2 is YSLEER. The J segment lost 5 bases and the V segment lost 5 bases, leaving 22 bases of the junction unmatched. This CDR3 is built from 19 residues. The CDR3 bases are TGCGCCAGCAGCTATGCCCCGCGACAGGGGAAGATCTTAGGGTATGGCTACACCTTC. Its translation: CASSYAPRQGKILGYGYTF.

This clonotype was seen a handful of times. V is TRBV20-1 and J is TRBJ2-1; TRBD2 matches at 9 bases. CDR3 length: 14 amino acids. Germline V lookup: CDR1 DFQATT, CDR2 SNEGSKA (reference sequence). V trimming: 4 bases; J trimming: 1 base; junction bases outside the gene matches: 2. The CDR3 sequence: CSATAGGSYNEQFF. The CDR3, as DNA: TGCAGTGCTACGGCGGGGGGGTCCTACAATGAGCAGTTCTTC.